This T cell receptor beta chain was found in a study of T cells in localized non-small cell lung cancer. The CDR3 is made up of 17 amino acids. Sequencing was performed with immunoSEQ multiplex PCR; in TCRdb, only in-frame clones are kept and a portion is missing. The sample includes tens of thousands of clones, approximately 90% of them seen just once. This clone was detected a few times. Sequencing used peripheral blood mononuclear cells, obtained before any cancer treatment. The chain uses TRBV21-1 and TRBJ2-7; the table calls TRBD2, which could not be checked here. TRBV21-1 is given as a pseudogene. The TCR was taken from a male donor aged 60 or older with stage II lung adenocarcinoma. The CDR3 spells CASSGLERERESYEQYF. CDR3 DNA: TGTGCCAGCAGCGGTCTCGAGCGGGAGAGGGAGAGCTACGAGCAGTACTTC.